A single T cell receptor beta chain is shown here with its context. During the 2 weeks before they entered the study, exposed participants had met someone with a PCR-confirmed or clinician-diagnosed COVID-19 case. The data were obtained in a study of blood T cell repertoires in COVID-19. The CDR3 consists of 13 residues. V was pared by 6 bases and J by 1 base, with 9 bases between. Method: immunoSEQ multiplex PCR; TCRdb's copy keeps in-frame clones and lacks some. The table has fewer than 350,000 clones, about 91% seen once. This TCR came from a man between 40 and 49 years old who had been exposed to COVID-19. This chain connects TRBV12-3 or TRBV12-4 to TRBJ1-1, with a possible D match to TRBD1 (5 bases). Material for sequencing was PBMCs or T cells enriched from blood (not recorded which). CDR3 sequence reads: CASRQDGNTEAFF. The CDR3 bases are TGTGCCAGCAGACAGGACGGGAACACTGAAGCTTTCTTT.